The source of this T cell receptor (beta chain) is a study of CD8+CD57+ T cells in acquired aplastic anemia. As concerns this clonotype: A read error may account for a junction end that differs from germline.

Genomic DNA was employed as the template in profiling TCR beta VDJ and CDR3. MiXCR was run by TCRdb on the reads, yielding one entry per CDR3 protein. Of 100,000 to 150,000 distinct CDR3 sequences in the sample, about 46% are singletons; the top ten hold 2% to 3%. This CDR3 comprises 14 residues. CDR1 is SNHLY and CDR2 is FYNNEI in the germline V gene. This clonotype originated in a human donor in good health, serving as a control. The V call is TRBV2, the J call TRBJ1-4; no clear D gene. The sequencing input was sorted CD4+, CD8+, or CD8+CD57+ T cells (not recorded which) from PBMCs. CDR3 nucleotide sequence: TGTGCCAGCAGTGAATATGCAACTGATGAAAAACTGTTTTTT. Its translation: CASSEYATDEKLFF.